The clone carrying this TCR beta chain has a single count. The protocol was immunoSEQ multiplex PCR, while the TCRdb copy is restricted to in-frame clones and leaves out a portion. The sample shows about 220,000 clones, about 90% of them seen only once. The data are from a study of blood T cell repertoires in COVID-19. Between the trimmed V and J ends, which lost 4 bases and 0 bases, there was a span of 20 bases. The length of the CDR3 is 18 residues. The germline CDR1 and CDR2 sequences are MGHRA and YSYEKL. Those enrolled, adults aged roughly 18 to 89 years, came from roughly 22 US areas. Assignment of participants to cohorts was predicated upon participant-reported clinical history.

The sample comprised PBMCs or T cells enriched from blood (not recorded which). This receptor was identified in a man aged 25 to 45 who had been exposed to COVID-19. This rearrangement joins TRBV4-1 to TRBJ2-3, with D possibly being TRBD2 (6 bases). The CDR3 DNA follows: TGCGCCAGCAGCCCTTCCAGCGGGTTACTCCCTAGCACAGATACGCAGTATTTT. Encoded protein: CASSPSSGLLPSTDTQYF.